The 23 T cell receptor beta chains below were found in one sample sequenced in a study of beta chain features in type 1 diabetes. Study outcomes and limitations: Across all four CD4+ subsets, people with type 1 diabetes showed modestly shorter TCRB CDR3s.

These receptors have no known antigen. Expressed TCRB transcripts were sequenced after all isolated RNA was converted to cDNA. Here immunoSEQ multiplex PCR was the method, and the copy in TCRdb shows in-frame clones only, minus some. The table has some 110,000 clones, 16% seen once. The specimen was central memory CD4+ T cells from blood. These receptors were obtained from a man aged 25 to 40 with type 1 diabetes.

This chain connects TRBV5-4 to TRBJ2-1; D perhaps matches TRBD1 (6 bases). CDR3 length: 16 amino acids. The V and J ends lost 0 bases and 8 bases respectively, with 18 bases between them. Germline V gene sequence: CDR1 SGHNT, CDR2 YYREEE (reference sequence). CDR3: CASSLAGTLDSYEQFF. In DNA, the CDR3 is TGTGCCAGCAGCTTGGCCGGGACATTAGATTCATATGAGCAGTTCTTC.

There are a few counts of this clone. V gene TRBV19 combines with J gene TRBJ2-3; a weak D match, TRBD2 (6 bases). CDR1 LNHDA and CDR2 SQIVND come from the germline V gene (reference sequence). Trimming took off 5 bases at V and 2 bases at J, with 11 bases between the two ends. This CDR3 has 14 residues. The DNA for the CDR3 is TGTGCCAGTAGTCTCTGGACTAACACAGATACGCAGTATTTT. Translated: CASSLWTNTDTQYF.

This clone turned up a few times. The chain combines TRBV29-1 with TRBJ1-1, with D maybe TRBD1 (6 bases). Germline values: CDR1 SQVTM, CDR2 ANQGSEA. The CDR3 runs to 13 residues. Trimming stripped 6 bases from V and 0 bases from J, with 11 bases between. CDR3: CSVAGQLNTEAFF. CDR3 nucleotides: TGCAGCGTCGCAGGACAGCTGAACACTGAAGCTTTCTTT.

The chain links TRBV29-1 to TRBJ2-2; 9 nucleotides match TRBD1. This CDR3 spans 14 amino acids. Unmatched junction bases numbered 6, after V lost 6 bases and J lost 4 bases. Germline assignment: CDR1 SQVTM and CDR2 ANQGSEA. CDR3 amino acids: CSVWDRDRTGELFF. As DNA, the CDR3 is TGCAGCGTCTGGGACAGGGATCGCACCGGGGAGCTGTTTTTT.

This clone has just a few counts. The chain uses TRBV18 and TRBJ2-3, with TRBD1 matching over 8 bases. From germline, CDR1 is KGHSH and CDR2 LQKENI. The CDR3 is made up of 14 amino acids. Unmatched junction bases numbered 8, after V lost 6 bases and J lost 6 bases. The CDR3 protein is CASSKDRAGDTQYF. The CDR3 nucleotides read TGTGCCAGCTCCAAGGACAGGGCGGGGGATACGCAGTATTTT. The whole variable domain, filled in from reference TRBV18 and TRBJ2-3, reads NAGVMQNPRHLVRRRGQEARLRCSPMKGHSHVYWYRQLPEEGLKFMVYLQKENIIDESGMPKERFSAEFPKEGPSILRIQQVVRGDSAAYFCASSKDRAGDTQYFGPGTRLTVL.

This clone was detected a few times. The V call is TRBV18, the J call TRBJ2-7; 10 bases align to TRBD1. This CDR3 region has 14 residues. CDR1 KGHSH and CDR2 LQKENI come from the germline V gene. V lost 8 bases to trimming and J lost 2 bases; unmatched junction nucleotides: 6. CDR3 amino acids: CASTGTGVTYEQYF. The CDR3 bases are TGTGCCAGCACCGGGACAGGGGTTACCTACGAGCAGTACTTC.

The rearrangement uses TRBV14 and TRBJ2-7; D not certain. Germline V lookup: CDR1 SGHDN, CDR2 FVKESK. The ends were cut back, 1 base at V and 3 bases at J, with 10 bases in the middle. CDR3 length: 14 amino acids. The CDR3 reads CASSQVRGDYEQYF. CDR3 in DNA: TGTGCCAGCAGCCAAGTAAGAGGCGACTACGAGCAGTACTTC.

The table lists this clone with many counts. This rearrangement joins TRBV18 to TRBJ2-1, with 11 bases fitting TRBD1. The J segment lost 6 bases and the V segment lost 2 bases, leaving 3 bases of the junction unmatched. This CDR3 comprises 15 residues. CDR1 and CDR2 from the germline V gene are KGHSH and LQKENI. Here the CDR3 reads CASSPGQGASNEQFF. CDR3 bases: TGTGCCAGCTCACCAGGACAGGGGGCCTCCAATGAGCAGTTCTTC.

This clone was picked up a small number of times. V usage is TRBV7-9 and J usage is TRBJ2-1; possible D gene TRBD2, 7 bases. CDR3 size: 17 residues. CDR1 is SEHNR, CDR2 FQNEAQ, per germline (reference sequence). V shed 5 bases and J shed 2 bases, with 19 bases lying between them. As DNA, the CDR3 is TGTGCCAGCAGCCATCCGACGGGGGGCCCTGCCTACAATGAGCAGTTCTTC. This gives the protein CASSHPTGGPAYNEQFF. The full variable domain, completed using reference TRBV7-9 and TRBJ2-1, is DTGVSQNPRHKITKRGQNVTFRCDPISEHNRLYWYRQTLGQGPEFLTYFQNEAQLEKSRLLSDRFSAERPKGSFSTLEIQRTEQGDSAMYLCASSHPTGGPAYNEQFFGPGTRLTVL.

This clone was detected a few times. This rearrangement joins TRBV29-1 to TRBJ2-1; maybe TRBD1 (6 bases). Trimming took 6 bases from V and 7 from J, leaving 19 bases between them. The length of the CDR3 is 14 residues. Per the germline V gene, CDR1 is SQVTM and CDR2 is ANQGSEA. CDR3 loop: CSVTGFLRRNEQFF. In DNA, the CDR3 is TGCAGCGTCACAGGGTTTTTACGCCGTAATGAGCAGTTCTTC.

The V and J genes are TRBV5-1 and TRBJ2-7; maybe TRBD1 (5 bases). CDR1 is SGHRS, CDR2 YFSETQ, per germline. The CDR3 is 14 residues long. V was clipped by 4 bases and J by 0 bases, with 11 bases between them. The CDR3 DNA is TGCGCCAGCAGCCAAGACAGCCCCTCCTACGAGCAGTACTTC. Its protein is CASSQDSPSYEQYF.

CDR3 in amino acids: CASSQVGNEKLFF. CDR3 coding DNA: TGCGCCAGCAGCCAAGTTGGGAATGAAAAACTGTTTTTT. The rearrangement links TRBV4-3 to TRBJ1-4; the D is unclear. This CDR3 is 13 amino acids long. Germline V gene data show CDR1 as LGHNA and CDR2 as YSLEER. Trimming cost V 1 base and J 5 bases, with 5 bases left between them.

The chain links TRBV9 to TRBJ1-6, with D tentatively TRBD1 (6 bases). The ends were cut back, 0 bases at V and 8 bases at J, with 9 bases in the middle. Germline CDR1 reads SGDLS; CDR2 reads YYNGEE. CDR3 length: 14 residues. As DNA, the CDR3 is TGTGCCAGCAGCGTAGCGGGGGGCGATTCACCCCTCCACTTT. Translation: CASSVAGGDSPLHF.

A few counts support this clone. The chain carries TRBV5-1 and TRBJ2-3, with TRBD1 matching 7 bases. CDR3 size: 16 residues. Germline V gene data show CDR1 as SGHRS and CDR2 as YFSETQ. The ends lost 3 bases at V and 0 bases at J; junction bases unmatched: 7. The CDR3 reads CASSSTGTVSTDTQYF. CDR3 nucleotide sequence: TGCGCCAGCAGCTCAACCGGGACAGTCAGCACAGATACGCAGTATTTT.

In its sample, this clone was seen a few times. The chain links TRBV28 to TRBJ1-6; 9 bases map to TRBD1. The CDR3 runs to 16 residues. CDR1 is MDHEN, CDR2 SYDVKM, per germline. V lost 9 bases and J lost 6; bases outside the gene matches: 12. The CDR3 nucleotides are TGTGCCAGGGGACAGGGCCCCTTTAGTCCTAATTCACCCCTCCACTTT. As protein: CARGQGPFSPNSPLHF.

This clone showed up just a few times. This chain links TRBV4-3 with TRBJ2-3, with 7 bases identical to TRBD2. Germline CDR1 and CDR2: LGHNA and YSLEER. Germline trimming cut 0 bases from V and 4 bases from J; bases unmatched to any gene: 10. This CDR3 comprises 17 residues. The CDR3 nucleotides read TGCGCCAGCAGCCAAGATTTCCGGGGGGACCCCTCAGATACGCAGTATTTT. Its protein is CASSQDFRGDPSDTQYF.

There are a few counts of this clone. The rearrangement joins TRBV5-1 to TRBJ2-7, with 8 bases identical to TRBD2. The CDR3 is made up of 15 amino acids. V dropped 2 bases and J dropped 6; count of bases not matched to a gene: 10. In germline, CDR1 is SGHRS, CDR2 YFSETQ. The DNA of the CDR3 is TGCGCCAGCAGCTTTAGCGGGGTCGAATTAGGCGAGCAGTACTTC. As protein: CASSFSGVELGEQYF.

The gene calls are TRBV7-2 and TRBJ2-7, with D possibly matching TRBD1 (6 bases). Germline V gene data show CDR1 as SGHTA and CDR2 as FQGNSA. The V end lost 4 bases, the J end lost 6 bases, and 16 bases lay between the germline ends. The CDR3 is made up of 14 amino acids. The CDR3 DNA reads TGTGCCAGCAGCTCCCCCTTAGACAGGACCGAGCAGTACTTC. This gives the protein CASSSPLDRTEQYF.

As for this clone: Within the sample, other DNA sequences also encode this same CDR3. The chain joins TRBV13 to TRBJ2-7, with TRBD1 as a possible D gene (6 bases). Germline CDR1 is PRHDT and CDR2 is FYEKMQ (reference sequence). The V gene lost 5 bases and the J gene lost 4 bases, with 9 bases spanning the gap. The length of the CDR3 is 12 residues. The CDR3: CASSPDRYEQYF. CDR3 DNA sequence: TGTGCCAGCAGCCCCGACAGGTACGAGCAGTACTTC.

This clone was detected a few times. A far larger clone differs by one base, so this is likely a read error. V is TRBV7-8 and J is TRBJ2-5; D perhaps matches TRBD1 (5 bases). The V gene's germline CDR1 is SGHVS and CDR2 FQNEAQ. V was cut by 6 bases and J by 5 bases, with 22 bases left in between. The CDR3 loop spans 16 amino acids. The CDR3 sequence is CASRKGAYLPRETQYF. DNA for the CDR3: TGTGCCAGCAGGAAAGGGGCTTACCTACCTAGGGAGACCCAGTACTTC.

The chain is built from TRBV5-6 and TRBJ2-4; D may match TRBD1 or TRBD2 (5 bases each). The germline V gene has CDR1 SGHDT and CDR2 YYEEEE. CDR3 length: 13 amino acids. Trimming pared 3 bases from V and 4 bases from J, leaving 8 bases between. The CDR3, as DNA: TGTGCCAGCAGCTGGGACCGTAAAAACATTCAGTACTTC. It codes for CASSWDRKNIQYF.

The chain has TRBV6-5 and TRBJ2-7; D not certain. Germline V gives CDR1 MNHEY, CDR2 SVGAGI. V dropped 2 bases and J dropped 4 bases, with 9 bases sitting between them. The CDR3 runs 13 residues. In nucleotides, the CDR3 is TGTGCCAGCAGTTACGCCCCCGATTACGAGCAGTACTTC. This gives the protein CASSYAPDYEQYF.

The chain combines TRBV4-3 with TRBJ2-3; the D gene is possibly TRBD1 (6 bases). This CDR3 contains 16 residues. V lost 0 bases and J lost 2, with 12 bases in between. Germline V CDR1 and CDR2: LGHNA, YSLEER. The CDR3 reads CASSQEWQGTTDTQYF. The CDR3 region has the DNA TGCGCCAGCAGCCAAGAGTGGCAGGGGACCACAGATACGCAGTATTTT.